This T cell receptor beta chain was identified during a study of blood T cell repertoires in COVID-19. Study information: In each case, the material was cDNA or gDNA derived from T cells, B-cell-depleted T cells, or PBMCs.

Methods used by the authors: Cell counts per sample came from amplifying reference gene primers. Profiling relied on immunoSEQ multiplex PCR, and the TCRdb table lists in-frame clones only, not all of them. The V and J calls and clone size were taken over from that table, and D and trimming were inferred from the DNA. The sample lists approximately 96,000 clones; nearly 90% were seen once. Trimming at V came to 1 base and at J to 8 bases, leaving 6 bases not matched to a gene. Germline V gives CDR1 SNHLY, CDR2 FYNNEI. This CDR3 contains 14 residues. The sequencing input was peripheral blood. This chain uses TRBV2 with TRBJ1-2; TRBD1 agrees at 8 bases. The clonotype comes from an elderly woman with acute or convalescent COVID-19. CDR3 nucleotide sequence: TGTGCCAGCAGTGAAGTCCAGGGGGCAGGAGGCTACACCTTC. This gives the protein CASSEVQGAGGYTF.